The clone carrying this T cell receptor (beta chain) was counted at least ten times. Its antigen is not identified. Germline CDR1 SQVTM, CDR2 ANQGSEA. This CDR3 is 12 amino acids long. V lost 6 bases and J lost 6, with 12 bases in between. The sample originates from a study of early T cells in non-severe SARS-CoV-2 infection. Study at large: Sequencing input comprised bulk RNA from unsorted whole blood; chain pairing was not available. The study's findings and limits: Private and CD4 specificities were missed by VDJdb matching, which favored anti-spike CD8 responses.

The protocol attached unique molecular identifiers to individual cDNA molecules. One entry per CDR3 protein results from TCRdb running MiXCR on the 5' RACE reads. This sample has approximately 47,000 distinct CDR3 sequences, with 6% to 8% found just once. The rearrangement uses TRBV29-1 and TRBJ2-1; D not resolved. This TCR was recovered from an adult who was a healthcare worker with PCR-confirmed SARS-CoV-2 infection or an uninfected control (not recorded which). The specimen comprised whole blood, sampled at baseline. The CDR3 loop is CSVPLGFNEQFF. CDR3 DNA: TGCAGCGTCCCTCTGGGGTTCAATGAGCAGTTCTTC.